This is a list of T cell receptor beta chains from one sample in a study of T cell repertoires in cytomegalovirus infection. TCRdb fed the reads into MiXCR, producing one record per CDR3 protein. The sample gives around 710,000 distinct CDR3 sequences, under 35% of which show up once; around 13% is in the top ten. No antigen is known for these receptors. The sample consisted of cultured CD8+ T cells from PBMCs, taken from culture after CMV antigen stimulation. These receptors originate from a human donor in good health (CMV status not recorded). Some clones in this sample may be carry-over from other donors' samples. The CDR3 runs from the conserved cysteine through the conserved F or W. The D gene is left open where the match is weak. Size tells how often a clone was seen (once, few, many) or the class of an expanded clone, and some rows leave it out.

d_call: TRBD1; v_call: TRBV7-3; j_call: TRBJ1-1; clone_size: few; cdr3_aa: CASSATGATEAFF; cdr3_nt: TGTGCCAGCAGCGCGACAGGGGCCACTGAAGCTTTCTTT
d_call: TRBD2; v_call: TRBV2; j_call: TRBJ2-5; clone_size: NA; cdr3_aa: CASLAETSGSIEETQYF; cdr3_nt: TGTGCCAGCCTAGCCGAGACTAGCGGGAGCATAGAAGAGACCCAGTACTTC
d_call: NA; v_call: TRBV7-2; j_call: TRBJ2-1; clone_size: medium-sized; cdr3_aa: CASSLVGNSYNEQFF; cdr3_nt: TGTGCCAGCAGCTTAGTGGGAAACTCCTACAATGAGCAGTTCTTC
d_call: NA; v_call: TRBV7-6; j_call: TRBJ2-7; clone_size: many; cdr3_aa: CASSLEGGTPYEQYF; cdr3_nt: TGTGCCAGCAGCTTAGAAGGGGGGACCCCCTACGAGCAGTACTTC
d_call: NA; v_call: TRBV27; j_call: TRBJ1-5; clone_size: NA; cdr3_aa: CASSRGSYQLQHF; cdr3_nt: TGTGCCAGCAGTCGGGGGTCCTATCAGCTCCAGCATTTT
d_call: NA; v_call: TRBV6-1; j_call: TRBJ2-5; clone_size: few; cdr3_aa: CASRDRAETQYF; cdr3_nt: TGTGCCAGCAGGGACAGAGCAGAGACCCAGTACTTC
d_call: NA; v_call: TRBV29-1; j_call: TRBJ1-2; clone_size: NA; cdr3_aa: CSVEAQVGGANYGYTF; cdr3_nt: TGCAGCGTTGAAGCCCAGGTGGGGGGAGCTAACTATGGCTACACCTTC
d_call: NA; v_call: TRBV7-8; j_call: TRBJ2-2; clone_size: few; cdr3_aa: CASSKRSSGENTGELFF; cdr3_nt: TGTGCCAGCAGCAAAAGATCGTCGGGGGAGAACACCGGGGAGCTGTTTTTT
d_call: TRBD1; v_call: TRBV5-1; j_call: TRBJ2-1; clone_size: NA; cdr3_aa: CASSLSRQGNNEQFF; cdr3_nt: TGCGCCAGCAGCTTGTCGAGACAGGGAAACAATGAGCAGTTCTTC
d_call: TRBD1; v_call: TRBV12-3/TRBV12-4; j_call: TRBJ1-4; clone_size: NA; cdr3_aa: CASSLRTGENEKLFF; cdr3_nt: TGTGCCAGCAGTTTGCGGACAGGGGAGAATGAAAAACTGTTTTTT
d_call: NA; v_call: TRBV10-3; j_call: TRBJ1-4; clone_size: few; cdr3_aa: CAISEAPGGTNEKLFF; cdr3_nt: TGTGCCATCAGTGAAGCTCCTGGGGGGACTAATGAAAAACTGTTTTTT
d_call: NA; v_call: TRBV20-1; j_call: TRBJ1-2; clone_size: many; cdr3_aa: CSADPGFTYGYTF; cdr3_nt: TGCAGTGCCGATCCCGGGTTTACCTATGGCTACACCTTC
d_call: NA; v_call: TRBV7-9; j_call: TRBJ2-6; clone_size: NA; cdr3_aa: CASSLVGFGANVLTF; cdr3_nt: TGTGCCAGCAGCTTAGTTGGATTCGGGGCCAACGTCCTGACTTTC
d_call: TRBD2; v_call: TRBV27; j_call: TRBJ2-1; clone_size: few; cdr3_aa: CASSEGTSGYNEQFF; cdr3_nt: TGTGCCAGCAGTGAAGGGACTAGCGGGTACAATGAGCAGTTCTTC
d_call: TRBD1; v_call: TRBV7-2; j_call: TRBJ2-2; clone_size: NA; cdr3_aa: CASSRRTGKAGELFF; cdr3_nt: TGTGCCAGCAGCCGGAGGACAGGGAAGGCCGGGGAGCTGTTTTTT
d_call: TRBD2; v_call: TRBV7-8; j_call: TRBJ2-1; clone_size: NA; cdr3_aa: CASRPSGGAPSYNEQFF; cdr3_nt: TGTGCCAGCAGGCCTAGCGGGGGGGCCCCCTCCTACAATGAGCAGTTCTTC
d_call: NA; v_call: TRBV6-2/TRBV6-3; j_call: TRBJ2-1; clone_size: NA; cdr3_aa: CASRTGNEQFF; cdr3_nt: TGTGCCAGCCGAACAGGGAATGAGCAGTTCTTC
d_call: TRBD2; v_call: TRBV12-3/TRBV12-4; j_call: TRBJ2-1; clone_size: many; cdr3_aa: CASSAPGGGEYNEQFF; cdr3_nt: TGTGCCAGCAGTGCCCCTGGGGGGGGGGAATACAATGAGCAGTTCTTC
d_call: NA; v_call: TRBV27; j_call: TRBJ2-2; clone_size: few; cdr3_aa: CASSLEDANTGELFF; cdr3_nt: TGTGCCAGCAGTTTAGAGGACGCGAACACCGGGGAGCTGTTTTTT
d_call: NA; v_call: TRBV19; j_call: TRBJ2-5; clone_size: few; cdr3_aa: CASSSWEQETQYF; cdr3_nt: TGTGCCAGTAGTTCCTGGGAGCAAGAGACCCAGTACTTC
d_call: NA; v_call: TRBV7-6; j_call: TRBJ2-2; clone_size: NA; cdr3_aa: CASSLALRGLNTGELFF; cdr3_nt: TGTGCCAGCAGCTTAGCCTTACGGGGCCTCAACACCGGGGAGCTGTTTTTT
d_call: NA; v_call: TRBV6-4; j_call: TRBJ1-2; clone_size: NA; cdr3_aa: CASSDRTENGYTF; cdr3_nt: TGTGCCAGCAGTGACAGGACAGAAAATGGCTACACCTTC
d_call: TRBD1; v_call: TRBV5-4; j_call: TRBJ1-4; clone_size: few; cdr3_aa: CASSYRGSDEKLFF; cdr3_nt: TGTGCCAGCAGCTACAGGGGGTCGGATGAAAAACTGTTTTTT
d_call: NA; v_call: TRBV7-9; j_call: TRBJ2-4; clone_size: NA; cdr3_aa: CASSSDILAKNIQYF; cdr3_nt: TGTGCCAGCAGCTCCGACATCCTAGCCAAAAACATTCAGTACTTC
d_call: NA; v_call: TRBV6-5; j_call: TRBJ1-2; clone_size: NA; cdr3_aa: CASSYIDGTAGYGYTF; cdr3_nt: TGTGCCAGCAGTTACATCGACGGCACAGCGGGCTATGGCTACACCTTC
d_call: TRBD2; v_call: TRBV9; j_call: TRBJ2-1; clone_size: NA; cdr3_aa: CASSVATSGGSYNEQFF; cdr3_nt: TGTGCCAGCAGCGTAGCCACTAGCGGGGGCTCCTACAATGAGCAGTTCTTC
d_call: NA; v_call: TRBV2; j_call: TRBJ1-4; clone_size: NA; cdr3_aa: CASSAKGYEKLFF; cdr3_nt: TGTGCCAGCAGTGCGAAGGGATACGAAAAACTGTTTTTT
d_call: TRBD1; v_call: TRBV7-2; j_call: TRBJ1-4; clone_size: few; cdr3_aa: CASSITGGASEKLFF; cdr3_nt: TGTGCCAGCAGCATAACAGGGGGCGCAAGTGAAAAACTGTTTTTT
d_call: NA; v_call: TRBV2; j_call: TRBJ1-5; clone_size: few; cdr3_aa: CASSGGGNNQPQHF; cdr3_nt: TGTGCCAGCAGTGGGGGGGGGAACAATCAGCCCCAGCATTTT
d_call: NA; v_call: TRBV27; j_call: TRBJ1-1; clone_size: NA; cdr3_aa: CASRRSNTEAFF; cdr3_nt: TGTGCCAGCAGGAGGAGCAACACTGAAGCTTTCTTT
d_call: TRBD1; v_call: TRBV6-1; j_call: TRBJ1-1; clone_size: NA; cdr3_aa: CASSGPGQGRTEAFF; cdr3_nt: TGTGCCAGCAGTGGACCGGGACAGGGAAGAACTGAAGCTTTCTTT
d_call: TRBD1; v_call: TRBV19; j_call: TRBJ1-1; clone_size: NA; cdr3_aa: CASSFQGAVPEAFF; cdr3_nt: TGTGCCAGTAGTTTCCAGGGGGCAGTGCCTGAAGCTTTCTTT
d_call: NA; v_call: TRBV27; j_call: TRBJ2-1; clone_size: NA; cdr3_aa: CASSEGGAYNEQFF; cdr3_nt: TGTGCCAGCAGTGAAGGGGGGGCGTACAATGAGCAGTTCTTC
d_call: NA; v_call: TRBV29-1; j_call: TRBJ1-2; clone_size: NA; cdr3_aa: CSDLDSYGYTF; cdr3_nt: TGCAGCGACCTGGACAGCTATGGCTACACCTTC
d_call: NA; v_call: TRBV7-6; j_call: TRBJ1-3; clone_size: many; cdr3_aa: CASSPPLENTIYF; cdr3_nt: TGTGCCAGCAGCCCGCCTCTTGAGAACACCATATATTTT
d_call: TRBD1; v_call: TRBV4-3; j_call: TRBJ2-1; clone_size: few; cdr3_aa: CASSLGTGDLYNEQFF; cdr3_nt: TGCGCCAGCAGCCTGGGGACAGGGGATCTTTACAATGAGCAGTTCTTC
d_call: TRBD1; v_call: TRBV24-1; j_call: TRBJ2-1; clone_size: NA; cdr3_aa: CATQGAGGEQFF; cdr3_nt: TGTGCCACGCAGGGGGCCGGCGGTGAGCAGTTCTTC
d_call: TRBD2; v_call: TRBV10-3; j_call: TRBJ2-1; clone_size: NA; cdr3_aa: CAISERGGSYNEQFF; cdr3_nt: TGTGCCATCAGTGAGCGGGGGGGCTCCTACAATGAGCAGTTCTTC
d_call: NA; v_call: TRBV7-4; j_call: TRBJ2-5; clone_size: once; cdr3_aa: CASSPPPGIKETQYF; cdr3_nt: TGTGCCAGCAGCCCCCCCCCCGGGATTAAAGAGACCCAGTACTTC